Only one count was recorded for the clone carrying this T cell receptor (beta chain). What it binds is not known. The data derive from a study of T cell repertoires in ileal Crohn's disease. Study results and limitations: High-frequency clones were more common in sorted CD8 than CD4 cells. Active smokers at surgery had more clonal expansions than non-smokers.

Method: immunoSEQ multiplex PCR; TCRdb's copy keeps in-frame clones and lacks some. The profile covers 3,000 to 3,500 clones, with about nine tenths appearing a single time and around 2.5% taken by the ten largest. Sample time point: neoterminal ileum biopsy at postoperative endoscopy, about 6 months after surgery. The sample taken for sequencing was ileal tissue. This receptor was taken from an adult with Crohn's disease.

CDR3 loop: CASSAVYKVDNEKLFF. In DNA form, the CDR3 reads TGTGCCAGCAGTGCTGTCTATAAAGTGGATAATGAAAAACTGTTTTTT. The V and J genes are TRBV25-1 and TRBJ1-4; no firm D call. V dropped 4 bases and J dropped 4 bases, with 16 bases sitting between them. The CDR3 extends over 16 amino acids. CDR1 is MGHDK and CDR2 is SYGVNS in the germline V gene.